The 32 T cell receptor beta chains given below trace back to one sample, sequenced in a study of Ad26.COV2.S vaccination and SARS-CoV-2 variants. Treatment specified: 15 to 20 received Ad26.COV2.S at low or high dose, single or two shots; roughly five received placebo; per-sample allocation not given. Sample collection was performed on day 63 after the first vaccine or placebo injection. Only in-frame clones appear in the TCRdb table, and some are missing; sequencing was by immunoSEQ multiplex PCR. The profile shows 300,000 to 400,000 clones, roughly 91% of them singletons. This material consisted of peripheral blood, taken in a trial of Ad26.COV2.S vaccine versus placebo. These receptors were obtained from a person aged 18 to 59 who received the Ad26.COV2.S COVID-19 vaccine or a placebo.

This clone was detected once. This CDR3 reads CASSLARGNTGELFF. CDR3 DNA sequence: TGTGCCAGCAGCTTAGCGCGGGGGAACACCGGGGAGCTGTTTTTT. The chain uses TRBV7-6 and TRBJ2-2; D perhaps matches TRBD2 (6 bases). Germline V CDR1 and CDR2: SGHVS, FNYEAQ. With 0 bases removed from V and 1 base from J, the gap between germline ends came to 6 bases. This CDR3 spans 15 amino acids. The full variable domain, in which reference TRBV7-6 and TRBJ2-2 provide the parts outside the CDR3, is GAGVSQSPRYKVTKRGQDVALRCDPISGHVSLYWYRQALGQGPEFLTYFNYEAQQDKSGLPNDRFSAERPEGSISTLTIQRTEQRDSAMYRCASSLARGNTGELFFGEGSRLTVL.

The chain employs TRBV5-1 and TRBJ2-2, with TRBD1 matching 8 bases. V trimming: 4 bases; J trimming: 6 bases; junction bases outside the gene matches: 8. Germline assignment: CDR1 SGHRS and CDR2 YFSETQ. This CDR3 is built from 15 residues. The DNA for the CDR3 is TGCGCCAGCAGCCCGGACAGGGCTCGGCCCGGGGAGCTGTTTTTT. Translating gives CASSPDRARPGELFF.

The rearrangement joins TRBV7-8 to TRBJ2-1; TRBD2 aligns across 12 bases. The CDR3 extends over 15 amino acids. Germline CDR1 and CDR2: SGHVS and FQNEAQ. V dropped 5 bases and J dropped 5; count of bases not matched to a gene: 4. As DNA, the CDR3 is TGTGCCAGCAGCCCGAGACTAGCGGGAGACAATGAGCAGTTCTTC. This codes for CASSPRLAGDNEQFF.

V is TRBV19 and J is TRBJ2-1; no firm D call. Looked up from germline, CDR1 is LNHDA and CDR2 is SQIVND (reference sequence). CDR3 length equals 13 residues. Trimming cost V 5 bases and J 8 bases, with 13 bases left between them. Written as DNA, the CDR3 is TGTGCCAGTAGTCCCCAACCAACGGATGAGCAGTTCTTC. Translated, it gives CASSPQPTDEQFF.

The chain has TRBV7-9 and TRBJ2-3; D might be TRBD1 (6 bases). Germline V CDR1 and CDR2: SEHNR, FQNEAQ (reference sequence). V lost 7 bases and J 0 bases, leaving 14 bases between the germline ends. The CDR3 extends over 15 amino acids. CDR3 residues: CASNLGGSSTDTQYF. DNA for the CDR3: TGTGCCAGCAATCTTGGGGGCTCAAGCACAGATACGCAGTATTTT.

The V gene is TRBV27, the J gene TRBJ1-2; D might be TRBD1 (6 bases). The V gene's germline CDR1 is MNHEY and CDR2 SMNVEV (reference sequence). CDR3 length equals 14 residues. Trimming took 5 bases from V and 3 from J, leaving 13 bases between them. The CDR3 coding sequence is TGTGCCAGCAGTCCAGGACAGAACCACTATGGCTACACCTTC. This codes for CASSPGQNHYGYTF.

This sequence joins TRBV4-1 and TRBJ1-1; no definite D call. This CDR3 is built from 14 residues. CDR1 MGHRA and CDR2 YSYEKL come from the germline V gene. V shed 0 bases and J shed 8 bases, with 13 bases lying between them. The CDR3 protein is CASSQDPSAREAFF. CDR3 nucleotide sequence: TGCGCCAGCAGCCAAGATCCTTCCGCCCGAGAAGCTTTCTTT.

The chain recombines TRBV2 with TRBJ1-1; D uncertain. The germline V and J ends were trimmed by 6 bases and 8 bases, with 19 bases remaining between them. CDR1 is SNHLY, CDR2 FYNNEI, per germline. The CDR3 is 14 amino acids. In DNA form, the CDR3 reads TGTGCCAGCAGACCCACCACGTATACAGAGGAAGCTTTCTTT. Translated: CASRPTTYTEEAFF. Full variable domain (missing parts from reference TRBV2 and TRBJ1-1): EPEVTQTPSHQVTQMGQEVILRCVPISNHLYFYWYRQILGQKVEFLVSFYNNEISEKSEIFDDQFSVERPDGSNFTLKIRSTKLEDSAMYFCASRPTTYTEEAFFGQGTRLTVV.

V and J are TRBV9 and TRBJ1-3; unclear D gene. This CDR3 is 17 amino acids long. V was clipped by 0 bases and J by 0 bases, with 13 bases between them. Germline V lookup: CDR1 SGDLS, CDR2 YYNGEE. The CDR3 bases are TGTGCCAGCAGCGTAGAGCGGGAACCCAGCTCTGGAAACACCATATATTTT. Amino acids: CASSVEREPSSGNTIYF. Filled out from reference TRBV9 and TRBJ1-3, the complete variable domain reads DSGVTQTPKHLITATGQRVTLRCSPRSGDLSVYWYQQSLDQGLQFLIQYYNGEERAKGNILERFSAQQFPDLHSELNLSSLELGDSALYFCASSVEREPSSGNTIYFGEGSWLTVV.

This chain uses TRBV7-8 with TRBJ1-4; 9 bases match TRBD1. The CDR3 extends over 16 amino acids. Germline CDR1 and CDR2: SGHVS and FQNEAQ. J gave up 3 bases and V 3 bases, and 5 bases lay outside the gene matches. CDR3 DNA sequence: TGTGCCAGCAGCTTGACAGGGGGACGGGCTAATGAAAAACTGTTTTTT. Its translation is CASSLTGGRANEKLFF.

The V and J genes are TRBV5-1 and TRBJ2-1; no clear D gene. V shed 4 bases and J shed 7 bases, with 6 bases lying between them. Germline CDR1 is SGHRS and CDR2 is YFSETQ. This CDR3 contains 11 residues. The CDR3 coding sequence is TGCGCCAGCAGCGGGCGGAATGAGCAGTTCTTC. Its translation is CASSGRNEQFF. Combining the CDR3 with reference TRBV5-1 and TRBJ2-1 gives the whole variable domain KAGVTQTPRYLIKTRGQQVTLSCSPISGHRSVSWYQQTPGQGLQFLFEYFSETQRNKGNFPGRFSGRQFSNSRSEMNVSTLELGDSALYLCASSGRNEQFFGPGTRLTVL.

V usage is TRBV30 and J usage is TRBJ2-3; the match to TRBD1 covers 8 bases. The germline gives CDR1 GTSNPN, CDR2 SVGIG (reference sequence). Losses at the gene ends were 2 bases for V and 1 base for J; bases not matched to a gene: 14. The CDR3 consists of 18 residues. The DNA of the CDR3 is TGTGCCTGGAGTAGAAGGACAGGGAAGATTGGTGGCACAGATACGCAGTATTTT. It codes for CAWSRRTGKIGGTDTQYF. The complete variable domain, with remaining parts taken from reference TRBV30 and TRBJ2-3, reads SQTIHQWPATLVQPVGSPLSLECTVEGTSNPNLYWYRQAAGRGLQLLFYSVGIGQISSEVPQNLSASRPQDRQFILSSKKLLLSDSGFYLCAWSRRTGKIGGTDTQYFGPGTRLTVL.

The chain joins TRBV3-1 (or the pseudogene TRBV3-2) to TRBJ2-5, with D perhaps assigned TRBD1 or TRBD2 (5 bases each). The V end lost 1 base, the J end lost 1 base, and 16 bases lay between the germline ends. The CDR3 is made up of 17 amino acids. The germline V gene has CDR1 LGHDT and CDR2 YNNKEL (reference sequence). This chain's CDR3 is CASSQASLRDGQETQYF. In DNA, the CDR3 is TGTGCCAGCAGCCAAGCCTCCCTCCGGGACGGCCAAGAGACCCAGTACTTC.

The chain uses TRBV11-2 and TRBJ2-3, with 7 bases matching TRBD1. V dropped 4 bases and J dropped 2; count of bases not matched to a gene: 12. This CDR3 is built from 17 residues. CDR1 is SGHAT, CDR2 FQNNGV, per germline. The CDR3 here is CASSSRLQGLDTDTQYF. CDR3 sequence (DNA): TGTGCCAGCAGCTCCCGTTTACAGGGGCTGGACACAGATACGCAGTATTTT. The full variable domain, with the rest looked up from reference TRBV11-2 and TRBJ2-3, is EAGVAQSPRYKIIEKRQSVAFWCNPISGHATLYWYQQILGQGPKLLIQFQNNGVVDDSQLPKDRFSAERLKGVDSTLKIQPAKLEDSAVYLCASSSRLQGLDTDTQYFGPGTRLTVL.

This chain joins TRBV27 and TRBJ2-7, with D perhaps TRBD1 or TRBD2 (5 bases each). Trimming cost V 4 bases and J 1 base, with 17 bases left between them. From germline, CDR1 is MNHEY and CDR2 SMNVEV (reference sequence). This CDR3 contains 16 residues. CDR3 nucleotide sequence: TGTGCCAGCAGTTCGGGACGGGGTCTGGGGTCCTACGAGCAGTACTTC. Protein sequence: CASSSGRGLGSYEQYF.

The CDR3 is CAISEGGPNQPQHF. In DNA, the CDR3 is TGTGCCATCAGTGAGGGAGGGCCCAATCAGCCCCAGCATTTT. V usage is TRBV10-3 and J usage is TRBJ1-5, with D unclear. The length of the CDR3 is 14 residues. Per germline, CDR1 ENHRY and CDR2 SYGVKD. The germline V and J ends were trimmed by 2 bases and 3 bases, with 8 bases remaining between them.

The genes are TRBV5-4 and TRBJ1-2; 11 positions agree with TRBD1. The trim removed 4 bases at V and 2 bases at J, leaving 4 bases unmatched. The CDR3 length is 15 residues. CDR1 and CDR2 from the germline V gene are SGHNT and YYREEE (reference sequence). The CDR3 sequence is CASSRGQGENYGYTF. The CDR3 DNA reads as TGTGCCAGCAGCAGGGGACAGGGGGAAAACTATGGCTACACCTTC.

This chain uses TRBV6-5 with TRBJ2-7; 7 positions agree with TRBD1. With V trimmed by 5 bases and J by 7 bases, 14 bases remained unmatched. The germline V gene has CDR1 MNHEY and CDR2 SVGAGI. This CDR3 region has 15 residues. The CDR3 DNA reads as TGTGCCAGCAGTAACCGGGACAGCGGTCAATGGGAGCAGTACTTC. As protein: CASSNRDSGQWEQYF.

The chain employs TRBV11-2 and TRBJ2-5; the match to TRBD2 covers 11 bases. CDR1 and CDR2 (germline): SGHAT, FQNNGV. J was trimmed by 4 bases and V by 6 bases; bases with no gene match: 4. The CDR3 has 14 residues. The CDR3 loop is CASRPLAGGETQYF. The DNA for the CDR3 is TGTGCCAGCAGGCCTCTAGCGGGGGGAGAGACCCAGTACTTC.

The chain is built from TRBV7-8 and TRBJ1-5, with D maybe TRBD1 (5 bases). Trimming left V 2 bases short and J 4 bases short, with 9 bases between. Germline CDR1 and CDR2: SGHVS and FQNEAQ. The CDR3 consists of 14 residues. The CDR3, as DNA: TGTGCCAGCAGCTTATACCAGGGAAATCAGCCCCAGCATTTT. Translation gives CASSLYQGNQPQHF. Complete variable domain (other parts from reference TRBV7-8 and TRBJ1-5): GAGVSQSPRYKVAKRGQDVALRCDPISGHVSLFWYQQALGQGPEFLTYFQNEAQLDKSGLPSDRFFAERPEGSVSTLKIQRTQQEDSAVYLCASSLYQGNQPQHFGDGTRLSIL.

CDR3 protein: CASSWNRGDGYTF. CDR3 nucleotide sequence: TGTGCCAGCAGCTGGAACAGGGGTGATGGCTACACCTTC. The V call is TRBV7-2, the J call TRBJ1-2; 7 bases agree with TRBD1. V shed 4 bases and J 6 bases; nucleotides not matched to a gene: 5. The germline V gene has CDR1 SGHTA and CDR2 FQGNSA. The CDR3 totals 13 residues.

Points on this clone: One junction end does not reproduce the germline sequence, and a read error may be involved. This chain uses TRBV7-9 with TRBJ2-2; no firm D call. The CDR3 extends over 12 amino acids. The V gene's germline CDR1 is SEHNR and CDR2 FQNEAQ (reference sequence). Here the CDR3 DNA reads TGTGCCAGCAGCTCGAATACCGGGGAGCTGTTTTTT. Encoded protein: CASSSNTGELFF.

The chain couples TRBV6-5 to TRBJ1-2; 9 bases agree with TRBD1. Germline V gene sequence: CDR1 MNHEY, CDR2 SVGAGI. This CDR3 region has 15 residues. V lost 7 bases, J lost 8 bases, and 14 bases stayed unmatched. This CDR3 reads CASMSTGGGSWGYTF. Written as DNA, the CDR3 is TGTGCCAGCATGTCGACAGGGGGTGGCAGTTGGGGCTACACCTTC.

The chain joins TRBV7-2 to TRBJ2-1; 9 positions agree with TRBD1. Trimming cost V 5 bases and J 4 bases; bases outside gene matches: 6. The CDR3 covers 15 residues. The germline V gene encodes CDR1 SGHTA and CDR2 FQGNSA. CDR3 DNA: TGTGCCAGCAGCGAAACAGGGGGCGCGTACAATGAGCAGTTCTTC. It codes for CASSETGGAYNEQFF.

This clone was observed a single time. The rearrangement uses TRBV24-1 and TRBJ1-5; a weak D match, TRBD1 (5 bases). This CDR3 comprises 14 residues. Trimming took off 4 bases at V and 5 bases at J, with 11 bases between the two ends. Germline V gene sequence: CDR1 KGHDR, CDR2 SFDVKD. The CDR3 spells CATSDRDRDQPQHF. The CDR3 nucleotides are TGTGCCACCAGTGACCGTGACAGAGATCAGCCCCAGCATTTT.

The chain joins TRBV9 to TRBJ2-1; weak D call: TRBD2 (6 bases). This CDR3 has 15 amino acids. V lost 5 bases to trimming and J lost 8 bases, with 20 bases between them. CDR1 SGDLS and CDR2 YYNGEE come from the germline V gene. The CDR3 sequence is CASSSAGLHTDEQFF. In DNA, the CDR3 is TGTGCCAGCAGTTCGGCAGGACTACACACCGATGAGCAGTTCTTC.

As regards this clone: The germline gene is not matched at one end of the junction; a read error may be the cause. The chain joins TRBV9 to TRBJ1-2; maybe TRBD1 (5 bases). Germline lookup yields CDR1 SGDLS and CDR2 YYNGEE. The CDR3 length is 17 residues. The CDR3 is CASSVPLLRQTNYGYTF. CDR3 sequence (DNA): TGTGCCAGCAGCGTCCCTCTCCTTAGACAGACTAATTATGGCTACACCTTC.

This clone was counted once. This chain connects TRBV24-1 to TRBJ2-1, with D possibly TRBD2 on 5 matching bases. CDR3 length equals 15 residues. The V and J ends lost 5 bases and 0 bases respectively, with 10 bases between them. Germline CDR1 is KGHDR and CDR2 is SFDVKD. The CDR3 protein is CATSAGIFSYNEQFF. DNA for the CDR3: TGTGCCACCAGTGCGGGAATATTCTCCTACAATGAGCAGTTCTTC.

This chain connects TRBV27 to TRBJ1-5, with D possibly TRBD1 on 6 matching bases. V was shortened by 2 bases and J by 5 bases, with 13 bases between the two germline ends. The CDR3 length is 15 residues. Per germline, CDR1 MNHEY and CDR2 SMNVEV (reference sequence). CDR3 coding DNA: TGTGCCAGCAGTTTACACGGGGGGCGCGATCAGCCCCAGCATTTT. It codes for CASSLHGGRDQPQHF.

This CDR3 reads CASSQESGGFADTQYF. The CDR3 DNA is TGTGCCAGCAGCCAAGAGTCGGGCGGGTTCGCAGATACGCAGTATTTT. The chain uses TRBV4-2 and TRBJ2-3; D possibly corresponds to TRBD2 (5 bases). This CDR3 has 16 amino acids. Trimming removed 0 bases from V and 4 bases from J, with 14 bases in between. Germline loops: CDR1 LGHNA, CDR2 YNFKEQ.

The CDR3 DNA sequence: TGTGCCAGTAGTACCGGAATAGGGGGGCTCTACGAGCAGTACTTC. Its translation: CASSTGIGGLYEQYF. This sequence joins TRBV19 and TRBJ2-7; D may be TRBD1 or TRBD2 (6 bases each). V gave up 4 bases and J gave up 3 bases, with 16 bases separating them. This CDR3 comprises 15 residues. In germline, CDR1 is LNHDA, CDR2 SQIVND (reference sequence).

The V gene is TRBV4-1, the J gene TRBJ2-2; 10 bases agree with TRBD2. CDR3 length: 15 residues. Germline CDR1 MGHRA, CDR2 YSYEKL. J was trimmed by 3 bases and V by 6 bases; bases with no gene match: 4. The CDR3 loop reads CASSTSGADTGELFF. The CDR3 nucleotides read TGCGCCAGCAGTACTAGCGGGGCCGACACCGGGGAGCTGTTTTTT.